These 17 T cell receptor beta chains came from one sample sequenced in a study of blood T cell repertoires in COVID-19. Method: immunoSEQ multiplex PCR; TCRdb's copy keeps in-frame clones and lacks some. Here the sample spans 300,000 to 450,000 clones, 88% being singletons. The sample consisted of PBMCs or T cells enriched from blood (not recorded which). All receptors derive from a woman under 30 who had recovered from COVID-19.

The V gene is TRBV25-1, the J gene TRBJ2-5; no clear D gene. The V gene lost 5 bases and the J gene lost 5 bases, with 9 bases spanning the gap. The germline gives CDR1 MGHDK, CDR2 SYGVNS. This CDR3 comprises 12 residues. The CDR3 loop reads CASSPTGETQYF. The CDR3 nucleotides are TGTGCCAGCAGTCCTACCGGGGAGACCCAGTACTTC.

The V and J genes are TRBV12-3 or TRBV12-4 and TRBJ1-2; D ambiguous. V lost 3 bases, J lost 4 bases, and 6 bases lay in between. The CDR3 runs to 12 residues. CDR3 region: CASSLNSYGYTF. The CDR3 nucleotides are TGTGCCAGCAGTTTGAACAGCTATGGCTACACCTTC.

The CDR3: CASRRGQGANYGYTF. DNA of the CDR3: TGTGCCAGCAGGCGAGGACAGGGGGCTAACTATGGCTACACCTTC. V usage is TRBV5-4 and J usage is TRBJ1-2; 10 positions match TRBD1. The CDR3 is 15 amino acids. The germline CDR1 and CDR2 sequences are SGHNT and YYREEE (reference sequence). V lost 5 bases and J lost 0; bases outside the gene matches: 4.

The chain carries TRBV30 and TRBJ2-5; maybe TRBD1 (5 bases). V was clipped by 6 bases and J by 3 bases, with 14 bases between them. Germline V lookup: CDR1 GTSNPN, CDR2 SVGIG (reference sequence). This CDR3 comprises 13 residues. CDR3: CACYPGLEETQYF. DNA of the CDR3: TGTGCCTGTTATCCAGGGCTGGAAGAGACCCAGTACTTC. Complete variable domain (other parts from reference TRBV30 and TRBJ2-5): SQTIHQWPATLVQPVGSPLSLECTVEGTSNPNLYWYRQAAGRGLQLLFYSVGIGQISSEVPQNLSASRPQDRQFILSSKKLLLSDSGFYLCACYPGLEETQYFGPGTRLLVL.

The chain recombines TRBV30 with TRBJ1-2; 7 bases map to TRBD1. The CDR3 has 20 amino acids. With V trimmed by 3 bases and J by 7 bases, 29 bases remained unmatched. Germline V gene sequence: CDR1 GTSNPN, CDR2 SVGIG (reference sequence). In nucleotides, the CDR3 is TGTGCCTGGAGCGGAACCGGTTCGGCGGGGGGGACAGCAAATGGGCTTGGCTACACCTTC. As protein: CAWSGTGSAGGTANGLGYTF.

The chain has TRBV6-2 or TRBV6-3 and TRBJ2-2, with a possible D match to TRBD2 (6 bases). Germline values: CDR1 MNHEY, CDR2 SVGEGT. V lost 4 bases and J 6 bases, leaving 18 bases between the germline ends. This CDR3 comprises 16 residues. CDR3 bases: TGTGCCAGCAGTTTGGAGGGGAAGATTGGCGCCGGGGAGCTGTTTTTT. Amino acid sequence: CASSLEGKIGAGELFF.

The chain joins TRBV9 to TRBJ2-7; no clear D gene. The V gene's germline CDR1 is SGDLS and CDR2 YYNGEE. The V gene lost 0 bases and the J gene lost 6 bases, with 4 bases spanning the gap. The CDR3 covers 11 residues. Written as DNA, the CDR3 is TGTGCCAGCAGCGTAGGGGCCGAGCAGTACTTC. Amino acids: CASSVGAEQYF.

V is TRBV11-3 and J is TRBJ2-7; D remains ambiguous. The CDR3 is made up of 14 amino acids. Trimming pared 0 bases from V and 6 bases from J, leaving 12 bases between. Germline V gene lookup returns CDR1 SGHNT and CDR2 YENEEA. The CDR3 loop reads CASSLDRQATEQYF. The CDR3 nucleotides are TGTGCCAGCAGCTTAGATCGGCAGGCGACCGAGCAGTACTTC.

This rearrangement joins TRBV6-5 to TRBJ1-5; 7 nucleotides line up with TRBD1. The germline CDR1 and CDR2 sequences are MNHEY and SVGAGI. The CDR3 has 15 amino acids. The ends lost 6 bases at V and 5 bases at J; junction bases unmatched: 10. CDR3 nucleotide sequence: TGTGCCAGCAGCACCATAAGACAGGGAGATCAGCCCCAGCATTTT. Residues: CASSTIRQGDQPQHF.

This clone was seen only a few times. The chain couples TRBV4-3 to TRBJ2-7; the D gene is possibly TRBD1 (6 bases). V dropped 0 bases and J dropped 2 bases, with 11 bases sitting between them. There are 15 residues in the CDR3. Looked up from germline, CDR1 is LGHNA and CDR2 is YSLEER. For the CDR3, the DNA is TGCGCCAGCAGCCAAGATAGGGGGATCCCCTACGAGCAGTACTTC. It codes for CASSQDRGIPYEQYF.

Only one count was recorded for this clone. V is TRBV6-5 and J is TRBJ1-2; maybe TRBD1 (6 bases). The ends were cut back, 0 bases at V and 4 bases at J, with 12 bases in the middle. Germline V gene sequence: CDR1 MNHEY, CDR2 SVGAGI. The CDR3 has 15 amino acids. The DNA for the CDR3 is TGTGCCAGCAGTTACTCGGGGGACACCCTCTATGGCTACACCTTC. Translating gives CASSYSGDTLYGYTF.

The chain joins TRBV4-1 to TRBJ1-1; 9 bases fit TRBD1. CDR1 is MGHRA and CDR2 is YSYEKL in the germline V gene. J gave up 6 bases and V 7 bases, and 15 bases lay outside the gene matches. The CDR3 runs 16 residues. CDR3 DNA sequence: TGCGCCAGCACCAGGTGGTCGGACAGGGGTGGGGCTGAAGCTTTCTTT. It is translated as CASTRWSDRGGAEAFF.

The rearrangement uses TRBV9 and TRBJ1-5, with 7 positions matching TRBD1. CDR1 SGDLS and CDR2 YYNGEE come from the germline V gene. The CDR3 is made up of 15 amino acids. The junction had 3 bases not matched to a gene; V was cut back by 0 bases and J by 3 bases. The CDR3 reads CASSVGTGHNQPQHF. The CDR3 region has the DNA TGTGCCAGCAGCGTAGGGACAGGCCACAATCAGCCCCAGCATTTT.

J is TRBJ2-7 and V is TRBV27; 7 bases match TRBD1. The CDR3 runs to 14 residues. V shed 5 bases and J 6 bases; nucleotides not matched to a gene: 10. Germline V lookup: CDR1 MNHEY, CDR2 SMNVEV (reference sequence). DNA of the CDR3: TGTGCCAGCAGTCTCCCAGACAGGGTAGGCGAGCAGTACTTC. Translating gives CASSLPDRVGEQYF.

The V gene is TRBV11-3, the J gene TRBJ2-5; 15 nucleotides match TRBD2. V lost 6 bases and J lost 2; bases outside the gene matches: 4. This CDR3 has 16 amino acids. Germline V gene sequence: CDR1 SGHNT, CDR2 YENEEA. CDR3 protein: CASSHGLAGGQETQYF. The DNA for the CDR3 is TGTGCCAGCAGTCATGGACTAGCGGGGGGGCAAGAGACCCAGTACTTC.

This sequence joins TRBV6-5 and TRBJ1-2; no clear D gene. The CDR3 length is 12 residues. V dropped 6 bases and J dropped 2 bases, with 7 bases sitting between them. Germline V gene lookup returns CDR1 MNHEY and CDR2 SVGAGI. This CDR3 reads CASRGQNYGYTF. For the CDR3, the DNA is TGTGCCAGCAGGGGCCAGAACTATGGCTACACCTTC.

The V gene is TRBV9, the J gene TRBJ2-1, with TRBD2 identical over 7 bases. Germline CDR1 reads SGDLS; CDR2 reads YYNGEE. This CDR3 contains 17 residues. V lost 2 bases, J lost 12 bases, and 20 bases stayed unmatched. CDR3 protein: CASSVGEGTITEGVQFF. CDR3 bases: TGTGCCAGCAGCGTGGGGGAGGGGACCATCACGGAAGGTGTGCAGTTCTTC.